A selection of T cell receptor beta chains follows, all from one sample in a study of blood T cell repertoires in COVID-19. The table came from immunoSEQ multiplex PCR; TCRdb's copy has only in-frame clones and leaves some out. The table has about 280,000 clones, 85% seen once; the top ten hold around 2.5%. Input material: PBMCs or T cells enriched from blood (not recorded which). The receptor source for this set is a woman between 45 and 60 years old who had recovered from COVID-19. The CDR3 runs from the conserved cysteine through the conserved F or W. Fields, in order: V gene, clone size, J gene, D gene, CDR3 protein, CDR3 DNA. D genes are given only for firm matches. Size is omitted from some rows. Given values are once, few, many or a class for expanded clones.

V gene: TRBV9
clone size: -
J gene: TRBJ1-1
D gene: TRBD1
CDR3 protein: CASSSQGSISRSEAFF
CDR3 DNA: TGTGCCAGCAGCTCACAGGGGTCCATCAGTAGATCTGAAGCTTTCTTT

V gene: TRBV19
clone size: -
J gene: TRBJ2-5
D gene: -
CDR3 protein: CASSYGSGAETQYF
CDR3 DNA: TGTGCCAGTAGTTACGGGTCAGGGGCCGAGACCCAGTACTTC

V gene: TRBV5-1
clone size: -
J gene: TRBJ1-6
D gene: TRBD1
CDR3 protein: CASSIAGTDYNSPLHF
CDR3 DNA: TGCGCCAGCAGCATAGCCGGGACAGACTATAATTCACCCCTCCACTTT

V gene: TRBV28
clone size: -
J gene: TRBJ1-2
D gene: TRBD1
CDR3 protein: CASSFRGAEANYGYTF
CDR3 DNA: TGTGCCAGCAGTTTCAGGGGGGCAGAAGCTAACTATGGCTACACCTTC

V gene: TRBV15
clone size: few
J gene: TRBJ2-5
D gene: -
CDR3 protein: CATSRPVQETQYF
CDR3 DNA: TGTGCCACCAGCAGGCCGGTCCAAGAGACCCAGTACTTC

V gene: TRBV5-1
clone size: -
J gene: TRBJ2-1
D gene: TRBD2
CDR3 protein: CASSHGLAGVLRNEQFF
CDR3 DNA: TGCGCCAGCAGCCACGGACTAGCGGGAGTGTTGAGGAATGAGCAGTTCTTC

V gene: TRBV2
clone size: -
J gene: TRBJ1-1
D gene: TRBD1
CDR3 protein: CASSNPGQGTEAFF
CDR3 DNA: TGTGCCAGCAGCAATCCGGGACAGGGGACTGAAGCTTTCTTT

V gene: TRBV28
clone size: -
J gene: TRBJ2-3
D gene: -
CDR3 protein: CASSDARLVSADTQYF
CDR3 DNA: TGTGCCAGCAGTGATGCTAGGTTAGTGAGCGCAGATACGCAGTATTTT

V gene: TRBV5-5
clone size: few
J gene: TRBJ1-2
D gene: TRBD1
CDR3 protein: CASSLGGTGYGYTF
CDR3 DNA: TGTGCCAGCAGCTTGGGTGGGACAGGGTATGGCTACACCTTC

V gene: TRBV29-1
clone size: -
J gene: TRBJ1-3
D gene: TRBD1
CDR3 protein: CSVSAGGIGNTIYF
CDR3 DNA: TGCAGCGTTTCCGCAGGGGGCATTGGAAACACCATATATTTT

V gene: TRBV30
clone size: few
J gene: TRBJ2-3
D gene: -
CDR3 protein: CAWRSWTVTDTQYF
CDR3 DNA: TGTGCCTGGAGATCGTGGACAGTCACAGATACGCAGTATTTT

V gene: TRBV5-4
clone size: -
J gene: TRBJ1-4
D gene: -
CDR3 protein: CASSLAQERNEKLFF
CDR3 DNA: TGTGCCAGCAGCTTGGCCCAGGAAAGAAATGAAAAACTGTTTTTT

V gene: TRBV25-1
clone size: -
J gene: TRBJ1-1
D gene: -
CDR3 protein: CASSERGNTEAFF
CDR3 DNA: TGTGCCAGCAGTGAACGGGGGAACACTGAAGCTTTCTTT

V gene: TRBV18
clone size: many
J gene: TRBJ1-1
D gene: -
CDR3 protein: CASSPLDRNTEAFF
CDR3 DNA: TGTGCCAGCTCACCACTGGACAGGAACACTGAAGCTTTCTTT

V gene: TRBV5-1
clone size: -
J gene: TRBJ1-5
D gene: -
CDR3 protein: CASSLVPRRGTKSNQPQHF
CDR3 DNA: TGCGCCAGCAGCTTGGTTCCCCGGCGGGGAACTAAGAGCAATCAGCCCCAGCATTTT

V gene: TRBV18
clone size: -
J gene: TRBJ1-1
D gene: TRBD1
CDR3 protein: CASSPGTGNEAFF
CDR3 DNA: TGTGCCAGCTCACCAGGGACAGGGAATGAAGCTTTCTTT

V gene: TRBV12-5
clone size: -
J gene: TRBJ2-7
D gene: TRBD1
CDR3 protein: CASGPQGQGSYEQYF
CDR3 DNA: TGTGCTAGTGGCCCCCAGGGACAGGGGTCCTACGAGCAGTACTTC

V gene: TRBV18
clone size: -
J gene: TRBJ2-3
D gene: TRBD2
CDR3 protein: CASSLRVPGGPDTQYF
CDR3 DNA: TGTGCCAGCTCACTCCGGGTCCCGGGAGGACCAGATACGCAGTATTTT

V gene: TRBV5-1
clone size: -
J gene: TRBJ1-1
D gene: -
CDR3 protein: CASSAIQGSTEAFF
CDR3 DNA: TGCGCCAGCAGCGCCATACAGGGATCCACTGAAGCTTTCTTT

V gene: TRBV4-3
clone size: -
J gene: TRBJ2-1
D gene: TRBD2
CDR3 protein: CASSLSRGPGLAGVWEQFF
CDR3 DNA: TGCGCCAGCAGCCTCTCCCGGGGGCCGGGACTAGCGGGAGTCTGGGAGCAGTTCTTC

V gene: TRBV7-9
clone size: -
J gene: TRBJ1-1
D gene: -
CDR3 protein: CASSLVQSNTEAFF
CDR3 DNA: TGTGCCAGCAGCTTGGTACAGTCAAACACTGAAGCTTTCTTT

V gene: TRBV30
clone size: -
J gene: TRBJ1-2
D gene: -
CDR3 protein: CAWNRWLGADGYTF
CDR3 DNA: TGTGCCTGGAATAGGTGGCTGGGGGCCGATGGCTACACCTTC

V gene: TRBV2
clone size: once
J gene: TRBJ2-6
D gene: -
CDR3 protein: CASSERELLSGANVLTF
CDR3 DNA: TGTGCCAGCAGTGAGAGGGAACTACTCTCTGGGGCCAACGTCCTGACTTTC

V gene: TRBV28
clone size: -
J gene: TRBJ1-5
D gene: -
CDR3 protein: CASSLRGGGDQPQHF
CDR3 DNA: TGTGCCAGCAGTTTACGGGGGGGTGGGGATCAGCCCCAGCATTTT

V gene: TRBV2
clone size: -
J gene: TRBJ2-1
D gene: -
CDR3 protein: CASRTGLRSSYNEQFF
CDR3 DNA: TGTGCCAGCAGGACGGGACTCAGGAGCTCCTACAATGAGCAGTTCTTC

V gene: TRBV2
clone size: few
J gene: TRBJ1-1
D gene: -
CDR3 protein: CASSEGSSYTEAFF
CDR3 DNA: TGTGCCAGCAGTGAAGGTAGCAGCTACACTGAAGCTTTCTTT

V gene: TRBV4-2
clone size: -
J gene: TRBJ1-3
D gene: -
CDR3 protein: CASSLGEVSGNTIYF
CDR3 DNA: TGTGCCAGCAGCCTCGGGGAAGTGTCTGGAAACACCATATATTTT

V gene: TRBV2
clone size: few
J gene: TRBJ1-1
D gene: TRBD1
CDR3 protein: CASSGQGPNEGTEAFF
CDR3 DNA: TGTGCCAGCAGCGGACAGGGCCCGAATGAAGGCACTGAAGCTTTCTTT

V gene: TRBV27
clone size: -
J gene: TRBJ2-2
D gene: TRBD2
CDR3 protein: CASSPSGRDGGTGELFF
CDR3 DNA: TGTGCCAGCAGTCCTAGCGGGAGAGACGGGGGCACCGGGGAGCTGTTTTTT

V gene: TRBV7-9
clone size: -
J gene: TRBJ2-1
D gene: TRBD2
CDR3 protein: CASSSKIAGGGGNEQFF
CDR3 DNA: TGTGCCAGCAGCTCAAAAATAGCGGGAGGGGGCGGCAATGAGCAGTTCTTC

V gene: TRBV29-1
clone size: -
J gene: TRBJ1-1
D gene: TRBD1
CDR3 protein: CSVKTGGNTEAFF
CDR3 DNA: TGCAGCGTCAAGACAGGGGGAAACACTGAAGCTTTCTTT

V gene: TRBV19
clone size: -
J gene: TRBJ1-5
D gene: TRBD1
CDR3 protein: CATTDLPQGANVIGQPQHF
CDR3 DNA: TGTGCCACCACAGATCTGCCACAGGGGGCGAACGTCATAGGTCAGCCCCAGCATTTT

V gene: TRBV5-1
clone size: once
J gene: TRBJ2-2
D gene: -
CDR3 protein: CASSFYANTGELFF
CDR3 DNA: TGCGCCAGCAGCTTCTACGCGAACACCGGGGAGCTGTTTTTT

V gene: TRBV28
clone size: -
J gene: TRBJ2-7
D gene: -
CDR3 protein: CASSFYTYEQYF
CDR3 DNA: TGTGCCAGCAGTTTTTATACCTACGAGCAGTACTTC

V gene: TRBV12-3/TRBV12-4
clone size: few
J gene: TRBJ1-5
D gene: TRBD1
CDR3 protein: CASRDRGEPQHF
CDR3 DNA: TGTGCCAGCAGAGACAGGGGTGAGCCCCAGCATTTT

V gene: TRBV7-6
clone size: once
J gene: TRBJ2-7
D gene: TRBD2
CDR3 protein: CASSSGGAGAYEQYF
CDR3 DNA: TGTGCCAGCAGCTCGGGGGGAGCGGGAGCCTACGAGCAGTACTTC

V gene: TRBV30
clone size: -
J gene: TRBJ1-4
D gene: -
CDR3 protein: CAWDNRDTEFGSDEKLFF
CDR3 DNA: TGTGCCTGGGATAACCGGGACACTGAATTCGGATCGGACGAAAAACTGTTTTTT